Ten or more counts support the clone carrying this TCR beta chain. This sample was taken from a study of T and B cells in COVID-19 patients. Germline CDR1 KGHSH, CDR2 LQKENI. V gave up 0 bases and J gave up 8 bases; unmatched junction bases: 5. CDR3 length: 16 amino acids. From blood, about 240-550 ng of genomic DNA served as TRB template. BIOMED2 TRB-A/B primer pools were used in multiplex TRB PCR. TCRdb analysed the multiplex PCR reads with MiXCR anew, one entry per CDR3 protein. The table lists over 7,000 distinct CDR3 sequences, roughly 24% of them singletons, with approximately 6.6% in the top ten.

The rearrangement uses TRBV18 and TRBJ1-6; TRBD1 matches 9 bases. Sequences were obtained from blood. The TCR was taken from a human donor who had recovered from COVID-19. CDR3 amino acids: CASSPPTGGFDSPLHF. CDR3 coding DNA: TGTGCCAGCTCACCACCGACAGGGGGTTTTGATTCACCCCTCCACTTT.